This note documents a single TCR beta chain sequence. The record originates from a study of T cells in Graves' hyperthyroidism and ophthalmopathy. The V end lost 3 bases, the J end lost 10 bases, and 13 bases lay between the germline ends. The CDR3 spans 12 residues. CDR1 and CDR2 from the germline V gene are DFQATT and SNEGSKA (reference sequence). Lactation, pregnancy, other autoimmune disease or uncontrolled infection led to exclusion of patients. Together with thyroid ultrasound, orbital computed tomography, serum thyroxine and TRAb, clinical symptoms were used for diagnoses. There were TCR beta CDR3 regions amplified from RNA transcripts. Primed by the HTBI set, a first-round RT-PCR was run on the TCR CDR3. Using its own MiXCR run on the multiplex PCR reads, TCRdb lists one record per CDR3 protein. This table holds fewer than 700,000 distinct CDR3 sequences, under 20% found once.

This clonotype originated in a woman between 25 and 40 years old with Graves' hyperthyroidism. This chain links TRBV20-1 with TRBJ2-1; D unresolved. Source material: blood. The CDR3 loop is CSASVAGREQFF. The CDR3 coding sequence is TGCAGTGCTAGCGTGGCCGGACGGGAGCAGTTCTTC.